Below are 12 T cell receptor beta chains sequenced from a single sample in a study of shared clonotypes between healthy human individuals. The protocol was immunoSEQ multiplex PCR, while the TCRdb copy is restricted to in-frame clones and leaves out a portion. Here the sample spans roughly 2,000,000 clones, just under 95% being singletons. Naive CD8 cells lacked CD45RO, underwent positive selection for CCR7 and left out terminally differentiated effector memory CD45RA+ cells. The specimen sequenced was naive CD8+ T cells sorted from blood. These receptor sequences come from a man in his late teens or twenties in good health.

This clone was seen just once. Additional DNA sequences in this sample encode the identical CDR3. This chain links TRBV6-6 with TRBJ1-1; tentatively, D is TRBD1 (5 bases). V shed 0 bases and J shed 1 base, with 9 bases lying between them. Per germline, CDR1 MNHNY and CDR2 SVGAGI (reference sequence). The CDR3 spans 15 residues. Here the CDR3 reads CASSYSGQGNTEAFF. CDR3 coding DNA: TGTGCCAGCAGTTACTCAGGTCAGGGGAACACTGAAGCTTTCTTT.

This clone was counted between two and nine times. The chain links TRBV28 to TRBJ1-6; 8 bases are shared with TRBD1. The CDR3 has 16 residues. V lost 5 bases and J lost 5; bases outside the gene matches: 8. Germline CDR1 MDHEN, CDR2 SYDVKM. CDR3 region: CASSEPVDRDNSPLHF. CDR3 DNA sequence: TGTGCCAGCAGTGAGCCCGTGGACAGGGATAATTCACCCCTCCACTTT.

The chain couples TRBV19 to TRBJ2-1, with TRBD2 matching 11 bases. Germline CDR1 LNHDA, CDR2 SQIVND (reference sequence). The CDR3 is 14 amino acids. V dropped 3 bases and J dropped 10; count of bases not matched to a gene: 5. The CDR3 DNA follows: TGTGCCAGTAGTATGGCTAGCGGGAGGCTCGAGCAGTTCTTC. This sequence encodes CASSMASGRLEQFF.

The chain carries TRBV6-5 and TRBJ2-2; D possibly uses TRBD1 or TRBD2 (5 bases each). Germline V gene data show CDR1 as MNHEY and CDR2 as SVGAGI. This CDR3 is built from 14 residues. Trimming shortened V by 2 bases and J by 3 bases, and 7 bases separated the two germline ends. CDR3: CASSYMGDTGELFF. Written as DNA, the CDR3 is TGTGCCAGCAGTTACATGGGGGACACCGGGGAGCTGTTTTTT.

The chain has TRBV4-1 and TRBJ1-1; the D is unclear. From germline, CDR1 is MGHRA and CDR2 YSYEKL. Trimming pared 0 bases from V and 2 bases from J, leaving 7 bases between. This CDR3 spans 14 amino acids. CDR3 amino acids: CASSQDGFNTEAFF. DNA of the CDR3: TGCGCCAGCAGCCAAGACGGGTTTAACACTGAAGCTTTCTTT.

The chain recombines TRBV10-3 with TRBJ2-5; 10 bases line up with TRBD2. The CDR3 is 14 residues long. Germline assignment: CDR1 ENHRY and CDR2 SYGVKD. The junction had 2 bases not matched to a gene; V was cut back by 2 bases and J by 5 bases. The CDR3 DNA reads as TGTGCCATCAGTGAGCTAGCGGGGGAGGAGACCCAGTACTTC. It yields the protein CAISELAGEETQYF.

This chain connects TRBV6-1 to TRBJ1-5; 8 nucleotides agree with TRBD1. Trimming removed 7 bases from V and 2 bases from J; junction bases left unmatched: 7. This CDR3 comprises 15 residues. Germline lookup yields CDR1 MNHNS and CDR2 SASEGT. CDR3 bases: TGTGCCAGCACCCCGACAGGGGTTGGCAATCAGCCCCAGCATTTT. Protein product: CASTPTGVGNQPQHF.

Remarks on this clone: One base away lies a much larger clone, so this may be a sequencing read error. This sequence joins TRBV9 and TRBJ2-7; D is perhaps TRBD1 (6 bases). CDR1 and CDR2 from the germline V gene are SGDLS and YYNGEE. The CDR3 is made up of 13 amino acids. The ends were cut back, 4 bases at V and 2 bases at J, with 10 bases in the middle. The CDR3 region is CASSFGQTYEQYF. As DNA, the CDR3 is TGTGCCAGCAGCTTCGGACAGACCTACGAGCAGTACTTC.

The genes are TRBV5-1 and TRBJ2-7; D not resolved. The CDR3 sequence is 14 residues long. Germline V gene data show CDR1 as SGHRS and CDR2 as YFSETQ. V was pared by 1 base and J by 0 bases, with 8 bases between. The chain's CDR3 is CASSLSLVSYEQYF. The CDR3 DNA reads TGCGCCAGCAGCTTGTCTTTGGTCTCCTACGAGCAGTACTTC.

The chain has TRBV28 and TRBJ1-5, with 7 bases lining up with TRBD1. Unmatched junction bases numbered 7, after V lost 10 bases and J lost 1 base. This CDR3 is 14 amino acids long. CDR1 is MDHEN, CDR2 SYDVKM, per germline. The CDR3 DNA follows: TGTGCCATACAGACAGGGATCAGCAATCAGCCCCAGCATTTT. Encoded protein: CAIQTGISNQPQHF.

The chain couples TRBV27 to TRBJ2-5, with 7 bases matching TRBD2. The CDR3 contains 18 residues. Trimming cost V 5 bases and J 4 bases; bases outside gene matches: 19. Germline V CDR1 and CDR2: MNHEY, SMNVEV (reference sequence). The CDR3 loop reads CASSPTGVRAGVTETQYF. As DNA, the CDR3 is TGTGCCAGCAGTCCCACCGGGGTTCGCGCGGGGGTCACAGAGACCCAGTACTTC.

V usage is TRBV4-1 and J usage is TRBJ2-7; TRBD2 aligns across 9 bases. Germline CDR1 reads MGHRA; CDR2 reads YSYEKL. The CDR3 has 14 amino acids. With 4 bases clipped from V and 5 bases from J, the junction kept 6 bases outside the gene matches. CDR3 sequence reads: CASSLSGRVDEQYF. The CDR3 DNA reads TGCGCCAGCAGCCTTAGCGGGAGAGTCGACGAGCAGTACTTC.